What follows are 23 T cell receptor beta chains derived from one specimen sequenced in a study of T cell responses to AZD1222 COVID-19 vaccine. Some clones are missing from TCRdb's copy, which holds only in-frame ones; the method was immunoSEQ multiplex PCR. The data hold some 150,000 clones, with approximately 85% observed a single time. The sample was peripheral blood, taken on day 0 of MenACWY control vaccination. All receptors derive from an adult in good health.

The chain has TRBV5-1 and TRBJ2-7, with D unclear. V lost 0 bases and J 6 bases, leaving 16 bases between the germline ends. This CDR3 is built from 15 residues. CDR1 and CDR2 from the germline V gene are SGHRS and YFSETQ. The CDR3 region is CASSLGELVSREQYF. In nucleotides, the CDR3 is TGCGCCAGCAGCTTGGGAGAGCTAGTAAGTCGCGAGCAGTACTTC.

V is TRBV3-1 (or the pseudogene TRBV3-2) and J is TRBJ1-2; D not resolved. CDR3 length: 13 amino acids. Trimming stripped 0 bases from V and 4 bases from J, with 6 bases between. CDR1 LGHDT and CDR2 YNNKEL come from the germline V gene (reference sequence). CDR3 nucleotide sequence: TGTGCCAGCAGCCAAGACAGAGCCTATGGCTACACCTTC. Its translation: CASSQDRAYGYTF.

This chain joins TRBV6-4 and TRBJ2-3; 10 nucleotides match TRBD1. Per germline, CDR1 MRHNA and CDR2 SNTAGT. With V trimmed by 4 bases and J by 1 base, 2 bases remained unmatched. The CDR3 has 15 residues. CDR3 DNA sequence: TGTGCCAGCAGTGCCGGGACAGGGGGCACAGATACGCAGTATTTT. It yields the protein CASSAGTGGTDTQYF.

This rearrangement joins TRBV2 to TRBJ1-5; D might be TRBD1 (6 bases). The CDR3 sequence is 13 residues long. The germline CDR1 and CDR2 sequences are SNHLY and FYNNEI. Trimming pared 6 bases from V and 3 bases from J, leaving 9 bases between. CDR3 DNA: TGTGCCAGCAGAACAGGGTCCAATCAGCCCCAGCATTTT. Residues: CASRTGSNQPQHF.

This clone was seen once. The chain carries TRBV2 and TRBJ2-5; 8 nucleotides match TRBD1. Germline assignment: CDR1 SNHLY and CDR2 FYNNEI. Trimming removed 11 bases from V and 3 bases from J; junction bases left unmatched: 8. The CDR3 spans 13 residues. The CDR3 nucleotides are TGTGCCGGCCAGGGGGCGCCCGAAGAGACCCAGTACTTC. The encoded protein is CAGQGAPEETQYF. Full variable domain (missing parts from reference TRBV2 and TRBJ2-5): EPEVTQTPSHQVTQMGQEVILRCVPISNHLYFYWYRQILGQKVEFLVSFYNNEISEKSEIFDDQFSVERPDGSNFTLKIRSTKLEDSAMYFCAGQGAPEETQYFGPGTRLLVL.

The chain is built from TRBV2 and TRBJ2-5, with TRBD1 as a possible D gene (6 bases). Germline V lookup: CDR1 SNHLY, CDR2 FYNNEI. The CDR3 sequence is 16 residues long. V lost 6 bases and J lost 3, with 20 bases in between. DNA for the CDR3: TGTGCCAGCAGGTTTACAGGGATCGGACCGAAAGAGACCCAGTACTTC. Residues: CASRFTGIGPKETQYF.

V gene TRBV11-2 combines with J gene TRBJ1-2; possible D gene TRBD1, 6 bases. V shed 2 bases and J shed 2 bases, with 12 bases lying between them. The CDR3 sequence is 15 residues long. The germline V gene has CDR1 SGHAT and CDR2 FQNNGV. Written as DNA, the CDR3 is TGTGCCAGCAGCTTAACCCGGGGGCTCAACTATGGCTACACCTTC. Its translation: CASSLTRGLNYGYTF.

The rearrangement joins TRBV10-2 to TRBJ1-1, with TRBD1 identical over 9 bases. The CDR3 runs to 13 residues. Germline V gene data show CDR1 as WSHSY and CDR2 as SAAADI. Trimming took 6 bases from V and 5 from J; bases not matched to a gene: 4. The CDR3 loop reads CASRSGTGTEAFF. The CDR3 nucleotides are TGCGCCAGCAGATCCGGGACAGGGACTGAAGCTTTCTTT.

The chain employs TRBV7-6 and TRBJ2-1; 14 bases are a match to TRBD2. CDR1 and CDR2 from the germline V gene are SGHVS and FNYEAQ. There are 19 residues in the CDR3. With V trimmed by 5 bases and J by 4 bases, 13 bases remained unmatched. CDR3 nucleotides: TGTGCCAGCAGCCCTAGGATGGGACTAGCGGGGGCCTCGTACAATGAGCAGTTCTTC. This sequence encodes CASSPRMGLAGASYNEQFF.

The CDR3 sequence is CASSLGQGIANYGYTF. CDR3 in DNA: TGTGCCAGCAGCTTGGGACAGGGTATAGCTAACTATGGCTACACCTTC. The chain couples TRBV5-6 to TRBJ1-2; TRBD1 matches at 7 bases. CDR1 SGHDT and CDR2 YYEEEE come from the germline V gene. After removal of 0 bases from V and 0 bases from J, the junction contained 5 bases not matched to a gene. The CDR3 runs to 16 residues. The full variable domain, with the rest looked up from reference TRBV5-6 and TRBJ1-2, is DAGVTQSPTHLIKTRGQQVTLRCSPKSGHDTVSWYQQALGQGPQFIFQYYEEEERQRGNFPDRFSGHQFPNYSSELNVNALLLGDSALYLCASSLGQGIANYGYTFGSGTRLTVV.

This chain uses TRBV19 with TRBJ2-1; 11 nucleotides align to TRBD1. This CDR3 has 15 residues. The junction had 8 bases not matched to a gene; V was cut back by 5 bases and J by 8 bases. Germline assignment: CDR1 LNHDA and CDR2 SQIVND (reference sequence). The CDR3 DNA reads as TGTGCCAGTAGTGTCCGGGACAGGGGGTGGGATGAGCAGTTCTTC. Translating gives CASSVRDRGWDEQFF. Looking up the rest from reference TRBV19 and TRBJ2-1 gives the full variable domain: DGGITQSPKYLFRKEGQNVTLSCEQNLNHDAMYWYRQDPGQGLRLIYYSQIVNDFQKGDIAEGYSVSREKKESFPLTVTSAQKNPTAFYLCASSVRDRGWDEQFFGPGTRLTVL.

This clone was observed a few times. V and J are TRBV18 and TRBJ1-3, with 7 bases fitting TRBD1. The germline gives CDR1 KGHSH, CDR2 LQKENI. Losses at the gene ends were 3 bases for V and 4 bases for J; bases not matched to a gene: 6. This CDR3 comprises 15 residues. The CDR3 loop reads CASSPDRQGGNTIYF. CDR3 in DNA: TGTGCCAGCTCACCGGATAGACAGGGAGGAAACACCATATATTTT.

This chain uses TRBV6-2 or TRBV6-3 with TRBJ2-1; unclear D gene. V was shortened by 6 bases and J by 6 bases, with 6 bases between the two germline ends. This CDR3 comprises 11 residues. The germline gives CDR1 MNHEY, CDR2 SVGEGT. The CDR3 loop is CASSALNEQFF. CDR3 nucleotide sequence: TGTGCCAGCAGCGCCCTCAATGAGCAGTTCTTC.

V gene TRBV6-1 combines with J gene TRBJ1-4; perhaps TRBD1 as D (6 bases). V was pared by 2 bases and J by 8 bases, with 21 bases between. The V gene's germline CDR1 is MNHNS and CDR2 SASEGT. The CDR3 is made up of 17 amino acids. CDR3: CASSEWRGGANLEKLFF. CDR3 nucleotides: TGTGCCAGCAGTGAATGGAGGGGGGGGGCGAATTTGGAAAAACTGTTTTTT.

J is TRBJ2-7 and V is TRBV3-1 (or the pseudogene TRBV3-2); tentatively, D is TRBD1 or TRBD2 (5 bases each). V lost 1 base, J lost 6 bases, and 7 bases lay in between. The CDR3 totals 12 residues. In germline, CDR1 is LGHDT, CDR2 YNNKEL (reference sequence). CDR3 protein: CASSQVGVEQYF. The CDR3 bases are TGTGCCAGCAGCCAAGTGGGGGTCGAGCAGTACTTC.

The gene calls are TRBV3-1 (or the pseudogene TRBV3-2) and TRBJ2-1; 9 bases agree with TRBD1. Trimming at V came to 5 bases and at J to 4 bases, leaving 6 bases not matched to a gene. The CDR3 has 15 residues. Germline CDR1 is LGHDT and CDR2 is YNNKEL (reference sequence). CDR3 in DNA: TGTGCCAGCAGCTCCACAGGGGGCACTTACAATGAGCAGTTCTTC. It specifies CASSSTGGTYNEQFF.

This clone was counted a few times. The chain uses TRBV6-1 and TRBJ1-4; D gene ambiguous. The CDR3 runs to 13 residues. Germline CDR1 is MNHNS and CDR2 is SASEGT. The V and J ends lost 3 bases and 7 bases respectively, with 9 bases between them. CDR3 in amino acids: CASSDGVTEKLFF. The DNA for the CDR3 is TGTGCCAGCAGTGATGGGGTTACTGAAAAACTGTTTTTT.

The chain joins TRBV19 to TRBJ2-2; TRBD1 matches at 8 bases. CDR3 length: 13 amino acids. J was trimmed by 6 bases and V by 3 bases; bases with no gene match: 0. Germline V gene sequence: CDR1 LNHDA, CDR2 SQIVND (reference sequence). The CDR3 region has the DNA TGTGCCAGTAGTATCAGGGGGCCCGGGGAGCTGTTTTTT. As protein: CASSIRGPGELFF.

The genes are TRBV27 and TRBJ2-1; possibly TRBD1 for D (6 bases). The CDR3 is 13 residues long. Trimming shortened V by 7 bases and J by 2 bases, and 9 bases separated the two germline ends. The germline V gene has CDR1 MNHEY and CDR2 SMNVEV (reference sequence). Written as DNA, the CDR3 is TGTGCCAGCAAACGGGACACCTACAATGAGCAGTTCTTC. Translation: CASKRDTYNEQFF.

The rearrangement links TRBV3-1 (or the pseudogene TRBV3-2) to TRBJ2-3; D possibly uses TRBD1 or TRBD2 (5 bases each). Germline V CDR1 and CDR2: LGHDT, YNNKEL (reference sequence). With 4 bases removed from V and 10 bases from J, the gap between germline ends came to 21 bases. The CDR3 spans 15 residues. CDR3 sequence reads: CASSPLSTLGDPQYF. The CDR3 bases are TGTGCCAGCAGCCCCCTATCGACGCTGGGGGATCCGCAGTATTTT.

The chain uses TRBV25-1 and TRBJ2-3; D is unresolved. Trimming removed 9 bases at V and 4 bases at J, with 11 bases between. This CDR3 region has 12 residues. Germline V gene data show CDR1 as MGHDK and CDR2 as SYGVNS. The chain's CDR3 is CARKTGPDTQYF. The CDR3 DNA is TGTGCCAGGAAGACGGGCCCAGATACGCAGTATTTT. Drawing the rest from reference TRBV25-1 and TRBJ2-3, the complete variable domain is EADIYQTPRYLVIGTGKKITLECSQTMGHDKMYWYQQDPGMELHLIHYSYGVNSTEKGDLSSESTVSRIRTEHFPLTLESARPSHTSQYLCARKTGPDTQYFGPGTRLTVL.

This clone was counted only a few times. This sequence joins TRBV19 and TRBJ1-5; TRBD1 is a possible D gene (6 bases). The CDR3 covers 12 residues. V lost 8 bases and J lost 6, with 11 bases in between. Germline V gene sequence: CDR1 LNHDA, CDR2 SQIVND (reference sequence). The CDR3 protein is CASQGGTQPQHF. CDR3 coding DNA: TGTGCCAGTCAAGGGGGAACTCAGCCCCAGCATTTT. Full variable domain (outside the CDR3, taken from reference TRBV19 and TRBJ1-5): DGGITQSPKYLFRKEGQNVTLSCEQNLNHDAMYWYRQDPGQGLRLIYYSQIVNDFQKGDIAEGYSVSREKKESFPLTVTSAQKNPTAFYLCASQGGTQPQHFGDGTRLSIL.

The chain uses TRBV5-1 and TRBJ1-2; D unresolved. V was cut by 4 bases and J by 5 bases, with 12 bases left in between. The CDR3 has 13 amino acids. From germline, CDR1 is SGHRS and CDR2 YFSETQ. CDR3 region: CASSHGEPYGYTF. Here the CDR3 DNA reads TGCGCCAGCAGCCACGGGGAGCCTTATGGCTACACCTTC. Full variable domain (outside the CDR3, taken from reference TRBV5-1 and TRBJ1-2): KAGVTQTPRYLIKTRGQQVTLSCSPISGHRSVSWYQQTPGQGLQFLFEYFSETQRNKGNFPGRFSGRQFSNSRSEMNVSTLELGDSALYLCASSHGEPYGYTFGSGTRLTVV.